The next 7 T cell receptor beta chains were all read from a single sample in a study of PD-L1 blockade in urothelial cancer. Assay used: immunoSEQ multiplex PCR; TCRdb lists only in-frame clones, some missing. Of about 84,000 clones listed, roughly 82% are singletons. Sequencing was performed on PBMCs, taken around atezolizumab (anti-PD-L1) treatment. Receptor source: a man aged 70 or older with urothelial cancer.

This sequence joins TRBV7-9 and TRBJ2-3, with D uncertain. Trimming removed 2 bases from V and 1 base from J, with 10 bases in between. Germline assignment: CDR1 SEHNR and CDR2 FQNEAQ (reference sequence). There are 15 residues in the CDR3. For the CDR3, the DNA is TGTGCCAGCAGCTTACAGAAGCGCCGCACAGATACGCAGTATTTT. The encoded protein is CASSLQKRRTDTQYF.

V is TRBV9 and J is TRBJ2-3; maybe TRBD1 (6 bases). Germline V CDR1 and CDR2: SGDLS, YYNGEE. The CDR3 is made up of 16 amino acids. The V end was cut by 3 bases, the J end by 1 base, with 15 bases between. CDR3 sequence: CASSASQGSRTDTQYF. Written as DNA, the CDR3 is TGTGCCAGCAGCGCCAGTCAGGGGTCCCGCACAGATACGCAGTATTTT. Full variable domain (remainder filled in from reference TRBV9 and TRBJ2-3): DSGVTQTPKHLITATGQRVTLRCSPRSGDLSVYWYQQSLDQGLQFLIQYYNGEERAKGNILERFSAQQFPDLHSELNLSSLELGDSALYFCASSASQGSRTDTQYFGPGTRLTVL.

This chain joins TRBV6-1 and TRBJ2-5; D may be TRBD2 (5 bases). V was trimmed by 11 bases and J by 5 bases, leaving 15 bases between them. Per the germline V gene, CDR1 is MNHNS and CDR2 is SASEGT. CDR3 length: 12 amino acids. CDR3 protein: CAGRSAGETQYF. The CDR3 DNA is TGTGCCGGGAGAAGTGCCGGGGAGACCCAGTACTTC.

The J gene is TRBJ2-3, the V gene TRBV9, with 7 bases fitting TRBD1. The germline V gene has CDR1 SGDLS and CDR2 YYNGEE. The CDR3 length is 16 residues. V lost 4 bases to trimming and J lost 3 bases; unmatched junction nucleotides: 11. The CDR3 DNA reads TGTGCCAGCAGCATCCGAGACAGGGTGGGGACAGATACGCAGTATTTT. Translating it yields CASSIRDRVGTDTQYF. Together with reference TRBV9 and TRBJ2-3, the CDR3 gives the full variable domain: DSGVTQTPKHLITATGQRVTLRCSPRSGDLSVYWYQQSLDQGLQFLIQYYNGEERAKGNILERFSAQQFPDLHSELNLSSLELGDSALYFCASSIRDRVGTDTQYFGPGTRLTVL.

CDR3 region: CASSSSGIAGVTTDTQYF. The CDR3 DNA is TGTGCCAGCAGCTCTTCCGGGATAGCGGGGGTTACCACAGATACGCAGTATTTT. The V call is TRBV7-2, the J call TRBJ2-3, with 9 bases that match TRBD2. Per the germline V gene, CDR1 is SGHTA and CDR2 is FQGNSA. The CDR3 runs 18 residues. V was pared by 4 bases and J by 2 bases, with 13 bases of the junction left unmatched.

In its sample, this clone was seen once. The V call is TRBV7-2, the J call TRBJ2-2; D is undetermined. This CDR3 is built from 17 residues. Germline CDR1 SGHTA, CDR2 FQGNSA. Trimming stripped 4 bases from V and 3 bases from J, with 18 bases between. CDR3 sequence reads: CASSSRRGAEDTGELFF. The CDR3 coding sequence is TGTGCCAGCAGCTCACGTCGCGGTGCAGAAGACACCGGGGAGCTGTTTTTT. The whole variable domain, remainder taken from reference TRBV7-2 and TRBJ2-2, is GAGVSQSPSNKVTEKGKDVELRCDPISGHTALYWYRQSLGQGLEFLIYFQGNSAPDKSGLPSDRFSAERTGGSVSTLTIQRTQQEDSAVYLCASSSRRGAEDTGELFFGEGSRLTVL.

This chain uses TRBV30 with TRBJ2-7, with 8 bases identical to TRBD2. Germline V CDR1 and CDR2: GTSNPN, SVGIG (reference sequence). V shed 1 base and J 1 base; nucleotides not matched to a gene: 9. This CDR3 is built from 16 residues. This CDR3 reads CAWSAFPTSGSYEQYF. The CDR3 region has the DNA TGTGCCTGGAGTGCCTTCCCAACTAGCGGTTCCTACGAGCAGTACTTC.